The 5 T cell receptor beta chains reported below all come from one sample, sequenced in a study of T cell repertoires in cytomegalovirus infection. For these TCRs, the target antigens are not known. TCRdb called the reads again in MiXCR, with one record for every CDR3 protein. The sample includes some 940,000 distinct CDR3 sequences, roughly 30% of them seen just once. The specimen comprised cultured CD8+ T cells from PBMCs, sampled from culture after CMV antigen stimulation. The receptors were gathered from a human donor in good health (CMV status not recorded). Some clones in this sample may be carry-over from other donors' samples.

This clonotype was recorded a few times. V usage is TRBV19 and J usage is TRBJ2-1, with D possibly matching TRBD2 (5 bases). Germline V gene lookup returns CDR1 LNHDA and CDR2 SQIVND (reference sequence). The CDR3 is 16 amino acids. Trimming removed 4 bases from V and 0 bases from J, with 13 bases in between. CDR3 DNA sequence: TGTGCCAGTAGTACCGGCGAGGGCAACTCCTACAATGAGCAGTTCTTC. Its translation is CASSTGEGNSYNEQFF.

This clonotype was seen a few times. In DNA form, the CDR3 reads TGTGCCAGCTCACCAGGGGTTCCACGCTCTGGAAACACCATATATTTT. It specifies CASSPGVPRSGNTIYF. The chain has TRBV18 and TRBJ1-3; D remains ambiguous. CDR3 size: 16 residues. Trimming stripped 2 bases from V and 0 bases from J, with 11 bases between. Germline lookup yields CDR1 KGHSH and CDR2 LQKENI.

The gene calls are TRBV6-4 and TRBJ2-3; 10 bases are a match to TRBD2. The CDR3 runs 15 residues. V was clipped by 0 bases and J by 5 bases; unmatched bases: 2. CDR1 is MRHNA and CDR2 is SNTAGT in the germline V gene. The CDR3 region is CASSDSLAGGDTQYF. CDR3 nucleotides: TGTGCCAGCAGTGACTCATTAGCGGGGGGAGATACGCAGTATTTT.

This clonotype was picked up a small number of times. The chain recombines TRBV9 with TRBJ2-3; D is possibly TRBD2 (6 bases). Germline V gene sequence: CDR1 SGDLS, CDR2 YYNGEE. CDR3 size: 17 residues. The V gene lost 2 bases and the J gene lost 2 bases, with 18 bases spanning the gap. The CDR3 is CASSVRSGDGYTDTQYF. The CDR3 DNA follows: TGTGCCAGCAGCGTTAGATCGGGGGACGGATACACAGATACGCAGTATTTT.

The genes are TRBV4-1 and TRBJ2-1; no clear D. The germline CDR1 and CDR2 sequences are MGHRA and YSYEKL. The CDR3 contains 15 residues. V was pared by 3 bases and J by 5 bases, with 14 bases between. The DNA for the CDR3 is TGCGCCAGCAGCCAGGTCGGCCTACACGACAATGAGCAGTTCTTC. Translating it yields CASSQVGLHDNEQFF.